This TCR beta chain comes out of a study of Ad26.COV2.S vaccination and SARS-CoV-2 variants. Germline values: CDR1 LNHDA, CDR2 SQIVND (reference sequence). Trimming removed 5 bases from V and 7 bases from J; junction bases left unmatched: 6. The CDR3 spans 14 residues. Sequencing was performed with immunoSEQ multiplex PCR; in TCRdb, only in-frame clones are kept and a portion is missing. Altogether roughly 400,000 clones are present, over 80% being singletons, with the ten largest covering 1.5% to 2%. As for treatment: around 19 received Ad26.COV2.S at low or high dose, single or two shots; 5 received placebo; per-sample allocation not given. The samples were gathered on day 63 after the first injection of vaccine or placebo.

Sample: peripheral blood, taken in a trial of Ad26.COV2.S vaccine versus placebo. The TCR was taken from a person between 18 and 65 years old who received the Ad26.COV2.S COVID-19 vaccine or a placebo. This rearrangement joins TRBV19 to TRBJ2-1; 9 bases align to TRBD2. CDR3 loop: CASSWRGGVNEQFF. In DNA form, the CDR3 reads TGTGCCAGTAGTTGGCGGGGGGGCGTGAATGAGCAGTTCTTC.